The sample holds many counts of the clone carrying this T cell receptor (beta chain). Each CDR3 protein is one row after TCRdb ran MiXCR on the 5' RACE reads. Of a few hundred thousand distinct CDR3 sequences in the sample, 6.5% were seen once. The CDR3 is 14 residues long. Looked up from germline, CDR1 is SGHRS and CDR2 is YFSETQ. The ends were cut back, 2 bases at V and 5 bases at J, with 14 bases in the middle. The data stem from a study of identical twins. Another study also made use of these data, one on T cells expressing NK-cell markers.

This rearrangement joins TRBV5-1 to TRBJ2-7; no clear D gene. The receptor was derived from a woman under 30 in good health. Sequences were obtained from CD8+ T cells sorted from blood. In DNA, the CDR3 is TGCGCCAGCAGCTTCTCTTCCCGCGCAGACGAGCAGTACTTC. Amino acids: CASSFSSRADEQYF.